These 24 T cell receptor beta chains were sequenced from one sample in a study of blood T cell repertoires in COVID-19. Only in-frame clones appear in the TCRdb table, and some are missing; sequencing was by immunoSEQ multiplex PCR. Of under 100,000 clones in the sample, around four fifths were seen once. The sequencing input was peripheral blood. Receptors originate from a woman in her 70s with active or convalescent COVID-19.

The chain links TRBV12-3 or TRBV12-4 to TRBJ1-1; the D is unclear. The V gene lost 3 bases and the J gene lost 4 bases, with 6 bases spanning the gap. This CDR3 region has 12 residues. The CDR3: CASSLSTTEAFF. CDR3 DNA sequence: TGTGCCAGCAGTTTGAGCACCACTGAAGCTTTCTTT.

V and J are TRBV6-5 and TRBJ2-2; 11 bases align to TRBD2. Looked up from germline, CDR1 is MNHEY and CDR2 is SVGAGI. The CDR3 length is 16 residues. J lost 4 bases, V lost 2 bases, and 3 bases had no gene match. The CDR3 sequence: CASSYGLAGGTGELFF. CDR3 bases: TGTGCCAGCAGTTACGGGCTAGCGGGGGGCACCGGGGAGCTGTTTTTT.

The V call is TRBV18, the J call TRBJ2-7; D remains unclear. Germline values: CDR1 KGHSH, CDR2 LQKENI. The V end was cut by 3 bases, the J end by 4 bases, with 10 bases between. This CDR3 is built from 13 residues. The CDR3 sequence is CASSPSFGYEQYF. Here the CDR3 DNA reads TGTGCCAGCTCACCCTCCTTCGGTTACGAGCAGTACTTC.

This clone was detected only a few times. The rearrangement joins TRBV5-1 to TRBJ1-1; 9 nucleotides line up with TRBD1. Germline assignment: CDR1 SGHRS and CDR2 YFSETQ. This CDR3 has 17 amino acids. Trimming at V came to 4 bases and at J to 2 bases, leaving 12 bases not matched to a gene. CDR3 coding DNA: TGCGCCAGCAGCCTGACAGGGGGGGAGAGAATAAACACTGAAGCTTTCTTT. Amino acid sequence: CASSLTGGERINTEAFF.

The chain carries TRBV2 and TRBJ2-7, with 10 positions matching TRBD1. The V and J ends lost 6 bases and 3 bases, in that order; junction bases with no gene match: 2. The CDR3 has 13 residues. Germline V gene sequence: CDR1 SNHLY, CDR2 FYNNEI. CDR3 DNA sequence: TGTGCCAGCAGGACAGGGGGCATCTACGAGCAGTACTTC. The encoded protein is CASRTGGIYEQYF.

This sequence joins TRBV3-1 (or the pseudogene TRBV3-2) and TRBJ2-5, with TRBD2 matching 12 bases. Losses at the gene ends were 4 bases for V and 1 base for J; bases not matched to a gene: 7. Looked up from germline, CDR1 is LGHDT and CDR2 is YNNKEL (reference sequence). The CDR3 is 17 amino acids. CDR3 sequence: CASSPSKGLAGQETQYF. CDR3 nucleotides: TGTGCCAGCAGCCCCTCGAAGGGACTAGCGGGCCAAGAGACCCAGTACTTC.

The V gene is TRBV7-2, the J gene TRBJ1-1, with TRBD1 matching over 7 bases. Germline assignment: CDR1 SGHTA and CDR2 FQGNSA. The CDR3 runs to 14 residues. The V segment lost 6 bases and the J segment 6 bases; nucleotides outside the gene matches: 10. The CDR3 DNA follows: TGTGCCAGCAGAACTACAGGGGTTATCTCTGAAGCTTTCTTT. As protein: CASRTTGVISEAFF. Full variable domain (remainder filled in from reference TRBV7-2 and TRBJ1-1): GAGVSQSPSNKVTEKGKDVELRCDPISGHTALYWYRQSLGQGLEFLIYFQGNSAPDKSGLPSDRFSAERTGGSVSTLTIQRTQQEDSAVYLCASRTTGVISEAFFGQGTRLTVV.

This chain connects TRBV7-2 to TRBJ2-4; D perhaps matches TRBD1 (6 bases). Germline V gene sequence: CDR1 SGHTA, CDR2 FQGNSA. The length of the CDR3 is 16 residues. Trimming shortened V by 5 bases and J by 0 bases, and 14 bases separated the two germline ends. CDR3 sequence: CASSPRTVLAKNIQYF. The CDR3 DNA follows: TGTGCCAGCAGCCCGCGGACAGTCCTAGCCAAAAACATTCAGTACTTC.

V gene TRBV6-5 combines with J gene TRBJ2-7, with 7 nucleotides matching TRBD1. The CDR3 sequence is 14 residues long. Germline CDR1 is MNHEY and CDR2 is SVGAGI. V gave up 2 bases and J gave up 1 base; unmatched junction bases: 2. In nucleotides, the CDR3 is TGTGCCAGCAGTTACCACAGGGGATCCTACGAGCAGTACTTC. This encodes CASSYHRGSYEQYF.

The gene calls are TRBV5-1 and TRBJ2-7, with D possibly matching TRBD2 (5 bases). Trimming shortened V by 0 bases and J by 3 bases, and 10 bases separated the two germline ends. The germline gives CDR1 SGHRS, CDR2 YFSETQ. CDR3 length: 14 amino acids. As DNA, the CDR3 is TGCGCCAGCAGCTTGGCCCTGGGGAGCTACGAGCAGTACTTC. Amino acid sequence: CASSLALGSYEQYF.

This sequence joins TRBV2 and TRBJ1-2, with D possibly being TRBD1 (6 bases). The V end was cut by 6 bases, the J end by 4 bases, with 15 bases between. The CDR3 covers 14 residues. Germline CDR1 SNHLY, CDR2 FYNNEI. CDR3 amino acids: CASRNRADAYGYTF. CDR3 DNA sequence: TGTGCCAGCAGAAACAGGGCCGATGCCTATGGCTACACCTTC.

The chain carries TRBV5-6 and TRBJ2-7; 9 bases match TRBD1. This CDR3 is built from 15 residues. The junction had 11 bases not matched to a gene; V was cut back by 7 bases and J by 3 bases. Germline V gene data show CDR1 as SGHDT and CDR2 as YYEEEE. CDR3 in amino acids: CASGDTGGADYEQYF. The CDR3 DNA is TGTGCCAGCGGCGATACAGGGGGCGCAGACTACGAGCAGTACTTC.

The chain combines TRBV27 with TRBJ2-3; D is ambiguous. The germline V gene has CDR1 MNHEY and CDR2 SMNVEV (reference sequence). CDR3 length: 15 residues. V lost 4 bases and J lost 0, with 11 bases in between. Written as DNA, the CDR3 is TGTGCCAGCAGTTCCGTCTACCTAAGCACAGATACGCAGTATTTT. This codes for CASSSVYLSTDTQYF.

This clone was observed once. The chain joins TRBV3-1 (or the pseudogene TRBV3-2) to TRBJ2-4; 9 nucleotides agree with TRBD1. CDR3 length: 17 amino acids. The junction had 13 bases not matched to a gene; V was cut back by 4 bases and J by 6 bases. The germline CDR1 and CDR2 sequences are LGHDT and YNNKEL (reference sequence). The CDR3 reads CASSRSRDRGSLNIQYF. CDR3 DNA: TGTGCCAGCAGCCGTTCGAGAGACAGGGGGTCGTTAAACATTCAGTACTTC.

This chain uses TRBV5-6 with TRBJ1-5; no firm D call. Trimming removed 4 bases from V and 0 bases from J, with 8 bases in between. Germline V gives CDR1 SGHDT, CDR2 YYEEEE. The CDR3 consists of 14 residues. The CDR3 region is CASSRQNSNQPQHF. DNA for the CDR3: TGTGCCAGCAGCCGTCAGAATAGCAATCAGCCCCAGCATTTT.

V usage is TRBV7-2 and J usage is TRBJ2-5; 10 bases match TRBD2. Germline CDR1 SGHTA, CDR2 FQGNSA. The CDR3 has 18 amino acids. V was clipped by 2 bases and J by 5 bases; unmatched bases: 14. This CDR3 reads CASSLRWTSSGGRETQYF. The CDR3, as DNA: TGTGCCAGCAGCTTACGGTGGACATCTAGCGGGGGCAGGGAGACCCAGTACTTC.

The gene calls are TRBV7-9 and TRBJ2-3; 9 bases match TRBD2. CDR3 size: 16 residues. J gave up 7 bases and V 4 bases, and 12 bases lay outside the gene matches. Germline values: CDR1 SEHNR, CDR2 FQNEAQ (reference sequence). For the CDR3, the DNA is TGTGCCAGCAGCTCCGACTATGGCGGGGGGGAATATACGCAGTATTTT. Its protein product is CASSSDYGGGEYTQYF.

The V call is TRBV28, the J call TRBJ1-1, with 12 bases fitting TRBD1. Unmatched junction bases numbered 5, after V lost 8 bases and J lost 4 bases. The CDR3 has 14 residues. Germline CDR1 is MDHEN and CDR2 is SYDVKM. In DNA form, the CDR3 reads TGTGCCAGCGGGACAGGGGGCCGGGTCACTGAAGCTTTCTTT. Translated: CASGTGGRVTEAFF.

This clone was seen only once. This chain links TRBV18 with TRBJ2-4; D is possibly TRBD1 (5 bases). The CDR3 contains 15 residues. The V gene lost 6 bases and the J gene lost 0 bases, with 12 bases spanning the gap. The germline V gene encodes CDR1 KGHSH and CDR2 LQKENI. CDR3 sequence: CASSSTGKAKNIQYF. The CDR3 region has the DNA TGTGCCAGCTCGTCTACAGGAAAAGCCAAAAACATTCAGTACTTC.

This clone was seen just once. The genes are TRBV5-1 and TRBJ2-7; 9 bases line up with TRBD1. The CDR3 is 15 residues long. Germline V lookup: CDR1 SGHRS, CDR2 YFSETQ. Germline trimming cut 0 bases from V and 2 bases from J; bases unmatched to any gene: 3. CDR3 sequence reads: CASSLGTGVTYEQYF. CDR3 in DNA: TGCGCCAGCAGCTTGGGGACAGGGGTGACCTACGAGCAGTACTTC.

The V gene is TRBV7-8, the J gene TRBJ2-1; 10 nucleotides match TRBD1. The CDR3 extends over 14 amino acids. The J segment lost 10 bases and the V segment lost 4 bases, leaving 7 bases of the junction unmatched. The germline V gene encodes CDR1 SGHVS and CDR2 FQNEAQ. This CDR3 is CASSYGQGGGEQFF. CDR3 nucleotide sequence: TGTGCCAGCAGCTACGGACAGGGGGGCGGGGAGCAGTTCTTC.

J is TRBJ2-3 and V is TRBV3-1 (or the pseudogene TRBV3-2), with TRBD2 identical over 10 bases. CDR1 and CDR2 from the germline V gene are LGHDT and YNNKEL (reference sequence). Trimming cost V 6 bases and J 2 bases; bases outside gene matches: 11. The CDR3 covers 17 residues. The CDR3 DNA follows: TGTGCCAGCAGGCCATCCCTAGCGGGGGTCATCACAGATACGCAGTATTTT. It codes for CASRPSLAGVITDTQYF.

The V and J genes are TRBV6-4 and TRBJ1-2, with D perhaps matching TRBD1 (6 bases). Germline CDR1 MRHNA, CDR2 SNTAGT. The V gene lost 4 bases and the J gene lost 5 bases, with 14 bases spanning the gap. This CDR3 is 14 amino acids long. Written as DNA, the CDR3 is TGTGCCAGCAGTGCCCCCCGGACAGTTTATGGCTACACCTTC. It translates to CASSAPRTVYGYTF.

This clone was seen once. The gene calls are TRBV6-2 or TRBV6-3 and TRBJ1-6, with TRBD1 identical over 7 bases. The CDR3 spans 17 residues. V shed 6 bases and J 7 bases; nucleotides not matched to a gene: 15. Germline CDR1 reads MNHEY; CDR2 reads SVGEGT. The chain's CDR3 is CASSTGRPDRANSPLHF. CDR3 coding DNA: TGTGCCAGCAGCACCGGGCGGCCTGACAGGGCCAATTCACCCCTCCACTTT.